This record looks at one TCR beta chain sequence and its context. As processed by the authors: How many nucleated cells were present was estimated from reference gene primer amplification. The table came from immunoSEQ multiplex PCR; TCRdb's copy has only in-frame clones and leaves some out. That table gives V, J and clone size, and the DNA gave D and trimming. The table has fewer than 350,000 clones, approximately 90% seen once. This sample stems from a study of blood T cell repertoires in COVID-19. Turning to the study itself: Italy, Spain and the United States were the sources of the convalescent and acute COVID-19 samples. The analysed material was cDNA or gDNA that came from T cells, B-cell-depleted T cells, or PBMCs.

This CDR3 spans 16 amino acids. Germline lookup yields CDR1 SGHVS and CDR2 FNYEAQ. V lost 1 base and J lost 2; bases outside the gene matches: 6. Enrolment of Seattle patients took place during active infection, and they were followed longitudinally. This chain links TRBV7-6 with TRBJ2-5; 8 bases map to TRBD2. Sequenced: peripheral blood. The sequence derives from a woman aged 25 to 45 with COVID-19, enrolled during active disease. CDR3 nucleotides: TGTGCCAGCAGCTTAGGGGGTGCGGGAGGACAAGAGACCCAGTACTTC. This codes for CASSLGGAGGQETQYF.